This T cell receptor (beta chain) originates from a study of CD8+CD57+ T cells in acquired aplastic anemia. Profiling of TCR beta VDJ combinations and CDR3 sequences used genomic DNA as template. TCRdb redid the calling of the reads with MiXCR, one entry per CDR3 protein. The sample shows fewer than 200,000 distinct CDR3 sequences, around 50% of them seen only once. Sequencing involved patients with CD8+CD57+ cell expansion previously shown by flow cytometry. At blood sampling, none of the patients had yet received therapy. Trimming removed 0 bases from V and 0 bases from J, with 9 bases in between. Germline assignment: CDR1 SGHRS and CDR2 YFSETQ. There are 15 residues in the CDR3. This clonotype turned up a few times.

The sequence came from a human donor with aplastic anemia. J is TRBJ1-1 and V is TRBV5-1, with D maybe TRBD1 (5 bases). Sequencing was done on a sample of sorted CD4+, CD8+, or CD8+CD57+ T cells (not recorded which) from PBMCs. DNA for the CDR3: TGCGCCAGCAGCTTGGCCGTGACAGTGAACACTGAAGCTTTCTTT. It yields the protein CASSLAVTVNTEAFF.